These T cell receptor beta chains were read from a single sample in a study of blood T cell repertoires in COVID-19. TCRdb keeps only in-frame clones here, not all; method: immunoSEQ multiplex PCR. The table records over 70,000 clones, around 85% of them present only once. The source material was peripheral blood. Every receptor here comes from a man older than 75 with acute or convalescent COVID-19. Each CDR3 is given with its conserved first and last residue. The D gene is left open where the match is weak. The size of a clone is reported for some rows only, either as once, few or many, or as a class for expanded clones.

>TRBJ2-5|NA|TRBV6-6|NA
CASSGGGAQETQYF
TGTGCCAGCAGTGGAGGGGGGGCCCAAGAGACCCAGTACTTC
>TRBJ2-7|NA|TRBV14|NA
CASSQGQGNYEQYF
TGTGCCAGCAGCCAAGGGCAGGGGAACTACGAGCAGTACTTC
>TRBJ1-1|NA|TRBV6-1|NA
CASSEEGGSTEAFF
TGTGCCAGCAGTGAAGAGGGGGGGAGCACTGAAGCTTTCTTT
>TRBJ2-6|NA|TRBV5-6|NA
CASSGGQGSAANVLTF
TGTGCCAGCAGCGGCGGTCAGGGATCGGCGGCCAACGTCCTGACTTTC
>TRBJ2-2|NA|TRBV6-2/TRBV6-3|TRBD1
CASSTDRAPGTGELFF
TGTGCCAGCAGTACAGACAGGGCCCCCGGCACCGGGGAGCTGTTTTTT
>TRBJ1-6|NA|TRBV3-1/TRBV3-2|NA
CASSQGGVSSYNSPLHF
TGTGCCAGCAGCCAAGGGGGAGTGAGCTCCTATAATTCACCCCTCCACTTT
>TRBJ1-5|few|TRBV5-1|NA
CASSLGTVSNQPQHF
TGCGCCAGCAGCTTGGGGACAGTTAGCAATCAGCCCCAGCATTTT
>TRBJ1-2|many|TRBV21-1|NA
CASSKASRETGGLGYTF
TGTGCCAGCAGCAAAGCCTCCCGGGAGACAGGGGGGCTTGGCTACACCTTC
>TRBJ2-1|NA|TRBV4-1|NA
CASSRATGAEYNEQFF
TGCGCCAGCAGCCGGGCCACAGGTGCCGAGTACAATGAGCAGTTCTTC
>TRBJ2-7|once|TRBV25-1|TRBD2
CASSETSGGYYEQYF
TGTGCCAGCAGTGAGACTAGCGGGGGTTACTACGAGCAGTACTTC
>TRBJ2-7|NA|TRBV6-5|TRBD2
CASRWERESSYEQYF
TGTGCCAGCAGGTGGGAGCGGGAGAGCTCCTACGAGCAGTACTTC
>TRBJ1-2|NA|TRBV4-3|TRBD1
CASSQDPGQGGNYGYTF
TGCGCCAGCAGCCAAGATCCGGGACAGGGAGGGAACTATGGCTACACCTTC
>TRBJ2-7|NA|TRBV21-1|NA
CASRKDRGAYEQYF
TGTGCCAGCAGAAAAGACAGGGGGGCCTACGAGCAGTACTTC
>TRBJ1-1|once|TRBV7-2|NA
CASSLEMNTEAFF
TGTGCCAGCAGCCTCGAGATGAACACTGAAGCTTTCTTT
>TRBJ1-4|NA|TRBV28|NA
CASSSRGSVNEKLFF
TGTGCCAGCAGTTCCCGGGGATCCGTAAATGAAAAACTGTTTTTT
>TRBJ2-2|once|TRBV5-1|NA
CASSPGTPNTGELFF
TGCGCCAGCAGCCCCGGGACACCAAACACCGGGGAGCTGTTTTTT
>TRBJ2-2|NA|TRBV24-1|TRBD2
CATSDKGTSGSRRELFF
TGTGCCACCAGTGACAAGGGGACTAGCGGGAGTAGGAGGGAGCTGTTTTTT
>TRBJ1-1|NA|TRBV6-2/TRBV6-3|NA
CASSQRAARVVNTEAFF
TGTGCCAGCAGTCAACGGGCCGCGCGGGTGGTGAACACTGAAGCTTTCTTT
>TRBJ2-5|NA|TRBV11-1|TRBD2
CASSFPGTSAQETQYF
TGTGCCAGCAGCTTCCCCGGGACTAGCGCCCAAGAGACCCAGTACTTC
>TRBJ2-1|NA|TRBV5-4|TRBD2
CASSLVWLAENNEQFF
TGTGCCAGCAGCTTGGTGTGGCTAGCGGAGAACAATGAGCAGTTCTTC
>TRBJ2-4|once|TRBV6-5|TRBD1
CASSSWTGGTKNIQYF
TGTGCCAGCAGTTCCTGGACAGGGGGTACCAAAAACATTCAGTACTTC
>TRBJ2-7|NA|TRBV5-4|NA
CASSLGQDSYEQYF
TGTGCCAGCAGCTTGGGACAGGACTCCTACGAGCAGTACTTC
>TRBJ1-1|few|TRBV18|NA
CASSAVTAGTEAFF
TGTGCCAGCTCAGCCGTGACAGCGGGCACTGAAGCTTTCTTT
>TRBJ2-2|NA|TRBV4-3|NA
CASSQDEVQNTGELFF
TGCGCCAGCAGCCAAGACGAAGTACAGAACACCGGGGAGCTGTTTTTT
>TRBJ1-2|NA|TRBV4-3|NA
CASSQVSGDYGYTF
TGCGCCAGCAGCCAAGTCTCCGGAGACTATGGCTACACCTTC
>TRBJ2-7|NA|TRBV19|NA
CASSTSTSSYEQYF
TGTGCCAGTAGTACTAGCACCAGCTCCTACGAGCAGTACTTC
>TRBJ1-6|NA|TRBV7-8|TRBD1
CASSLRDRGLGDNSPLHF
TGTGCCAGCAGCCTCCGGGACAGGGGGCTCGGCGATAATTCACCCCTCCACTTT
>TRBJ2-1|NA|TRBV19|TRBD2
CASNTLAGGPFQFF
TGTGCCAGTAACACCCTAGCGGGGGGGCCTTTCCAGTTCTTC
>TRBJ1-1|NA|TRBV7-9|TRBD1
CASTRQGPNTEAFF
TGTGCCAGCACACGACAGGGACCGAACACTGAAGCTTTCTTT
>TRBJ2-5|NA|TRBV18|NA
CASSPVWSPEETQYF
TGTGCCAGCTCACCGGTTTGGAGCCCCGAAGAGACCCAGTACTTC
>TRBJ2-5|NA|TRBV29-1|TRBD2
CSVVLTSGVETQYF
TGCAGCGTTGTTTTAACTAGCGGGGTAGAGACCCAGTACTTC
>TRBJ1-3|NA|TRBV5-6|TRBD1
CASSLDGTGSSFGNTIYF
TGTGCCAGCAGCTTGGACGGGACAGGTAGTTCGTTCGGAAACACCATATATTTT
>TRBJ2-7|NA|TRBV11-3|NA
CASSLGGLNSYEQYF
TGTGCCAGCAGCTTAGGGGGCCTTAACTCCTACGAGCAGTACTTC
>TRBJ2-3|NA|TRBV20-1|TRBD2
CSASSPYSLAGTDTQYF
TGCAGTGCTAGTTCCCCCTATTCACTAGCGGGAACAGATACGCAGTATTTT
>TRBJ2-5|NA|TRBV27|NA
CASSLRQETQYF
TGTGCCAGCAGTTTACGGCAAGAGACCCAGTACTTC
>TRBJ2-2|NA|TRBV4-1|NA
CASSQDRDSWPGELFF
TGCGCCAGCAGCCAAGACAGGGACTCTTGGCCCGGGGAGCTGTTTTTT
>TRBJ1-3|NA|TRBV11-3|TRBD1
CASSHGGQGKGNTIYF
TGTGCCAGCAGCCACGGAGGACAGGGGAAAGGAAACACCATATATTTT
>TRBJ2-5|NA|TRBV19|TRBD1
CASSASTGGGQETQYF
TGTGCCAGTAGTGCCTCGACAGGGGGCGGCCAAGAGACCCAGTACTTC
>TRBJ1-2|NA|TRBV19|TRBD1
CASSITGTGDYGYTF
TGTGCCAGTAGTATAACCGGGACAGGCGACTATGGCTACACCTTC
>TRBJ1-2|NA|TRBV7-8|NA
CASSNGQRYTF
TGTGCCAGCAGCAATGGACAGCGCTACACCTTC
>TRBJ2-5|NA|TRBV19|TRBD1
CASSISDRAQETQYF
TGTGCCAGTAGTATATCCGACAGGGCACAAGAGACCCAGTACTTC
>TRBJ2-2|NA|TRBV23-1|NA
CASSHLRTRHDGELFF
TGCGCCAGCAGTCACCTTAGGACACGGCATGACGGGGAGCTGTTTTTT
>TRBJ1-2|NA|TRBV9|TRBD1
CASSGAVRAGGYGYTF
TGTGCCAGCAGCGGAGCCGTTAGAGCAGGGGGCTATGGCTACACCTTC
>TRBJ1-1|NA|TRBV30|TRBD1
CAWIRISYQGASITKAFF
TGTGCCTGGATTCGGATAAGTTACCAGGGGGCGAGTATAACTAAAGCTTTCTTT
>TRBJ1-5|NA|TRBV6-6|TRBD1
CASSTRTGSGNQPQHF
TGTGCCAGCAGTACGCGGACAGGGAGTGGGAATCAGCCCCAGCATTTT
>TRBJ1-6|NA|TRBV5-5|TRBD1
CASSRGQDHYNSPLHF
TGTGCCAGCAGCCGGGGACAGGACCACTATAATTCACCCCTCCACTTT
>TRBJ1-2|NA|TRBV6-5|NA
CASSYLGIHGNYGYTF
TGTGCCAGCAGTTACCTCGGGATACACGGGAACTATGGCTACACCTTC
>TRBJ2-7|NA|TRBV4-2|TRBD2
CASSRTGLAVYEQYF
TGTGCCAGCAGCCGAACGGGACTAGCGGTGTACGAGCAGTACTTC
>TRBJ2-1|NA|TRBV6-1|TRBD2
CASSDDLAGEPREQFF
TGTGCCAGCAGTGACGACCTAGCGGGAGAGCCTCGGGAGCAGTTCTTC
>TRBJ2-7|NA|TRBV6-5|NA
CASSYDGAESSYEQYF
TGTGCCAGCAGTTATGATGGGGCAGAAAGCTCCTACGAGCAGTACTTC
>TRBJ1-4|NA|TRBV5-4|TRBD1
CASSFGQGPEKLFF
TGTGCCAGCAGCTTCGGACAGGGTCCTGAAAAACTGTTTTTT
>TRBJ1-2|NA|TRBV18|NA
CASSPQGTLSNYGYTF
TGTGCCAGCTCCCCGCAGGGGACGTTAAGCAACTATGGCTACACCTTC
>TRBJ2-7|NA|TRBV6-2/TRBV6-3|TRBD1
CASSYGTALYEQYF
TGTGCCAGCAGTTACGGGACAGCCCTCTACGAGCAGTACTTC
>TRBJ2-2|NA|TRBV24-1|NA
CATSDSGQNTGELFF
TGTGCCACCAGTGATTCTGGACAGAACACCGGGGAGCTGTTTTTT
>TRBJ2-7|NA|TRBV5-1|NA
CASSFGMEWDEQYF
TGCGCCAGCAGCTTCGGGATGGAGTGGGACGAGCAGTACTTC
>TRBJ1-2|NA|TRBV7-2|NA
CASSLDGVRGSNYGYTF
TGTGCCAGCAGCTTAGATGGAGTGAGAGGTTCTAACTATGGCTACACCTTC
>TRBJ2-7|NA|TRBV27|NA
CASSLLGGDGTGGVGAYEQYF
TGTGCCAGCAGTTTACTGGGTGGGGATGGTACAGGCGGGGTAGGGGCTTACGAGCAGTACTTC
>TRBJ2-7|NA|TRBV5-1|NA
CASSPEGLIYEQYF
TGCGCCAGCAGCCCCGAGGGACTGATCTACGAGCAGTACTTC
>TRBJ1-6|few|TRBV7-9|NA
CASSSGGLVNNSPLHF
TGTGCCAGCAGCTCCGGAGGGTTGGTGAACAATTCACCCCTCCACTTT
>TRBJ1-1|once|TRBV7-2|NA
CASSVGRFGAFF
TGTGCCAGCAGCGTCGGGAGGTTCGGAGCTTTCTTT